The clone carrying this T cell receptor (beta chain) was observed many times. This sample stems from a study of T cells in Graves' hyperthyroidism and ophthalmopathy. The V and J ends lost 1 base and 4 bases respectively, with 23 bases between them. CDR3 length: 17 amino acids. Germline assignment: CDR1 DFQATT and CDR2 SNEGSKA (reference sequence). Used for diagnoses were clinical symptoms, serum thyroxine and TRAb, thyroid ultrasound and orbital computed tomography. Amplified TCR beta CDR3 regions derived from RNA transcripts. HTBI primers were the set used in a first-round RT-PCR of the TCR CDR3. In TCRdb, the multiplex PCR reads were re-called with MiXCR into one record per CDR3 protein. The sample lists roughly 600,000 distinct CDR3 sequences, roughly 15% occurring once.

The sample taken for sequencing was blood. This sequence originates from a woman between 45 and 65 years old with Graves' ophthalmopathy. The V call is TRBV20-1, the J call TRBJ2-7; D assignment may be TRBD1 or TRBD2 (5 bases each). The CDR3 DNA follows: TGCAGTGCTAGAGCCCTGACCTGGACCCCGGGGCTTTACGAGCAGTACTTC. Residues: CSARALTWTPGLYEQYF.